The rows below give T cell receptor beta chains drawn from one sample of a study of response to subunit inactivated influenza vaccine. MiXCR, run by TCRdb on the RT-PCR reads, gives a single entry per CDR3 protein. The data contain about 650,000 distinct CDR3 sequences, around 15% of them singletons. This specimen consisted of PBMCs from blood, obtained 14 to 15 days before vaccination. The origin of the receptors is a middle-aged man who received an inactivated influenza vaccine. Both conserved end residues are part of each CDR3. Fields, in order: V gene, D gene, J gene, clone size, CDR3 DNA, CDR3 protein. D genes are given only for firm matches. Some rows have no size entry. The others give once, few or many, or a class for an expanded clone.

V gene: TRBV20-1
D gene: TRBD1
J gene: TRBJ2-5
clone size: NA
CDR3 DNA: TGCAGTGCTAGATCCCTAGTTGTGAGGACAGGGGAAGAGACCCAGTACTTC
CDR3 protein: CSARSLVVRTGEETQYF

V gene: TRBV14
D gene: TRBD2
J gene: TRBJ2-1
clone size: many
CDR3 DNA: TGTGCCAGCAGCCAAGCTAGCGGGAGATCCGGCAATGAGCAGTTCTTC
CDR3 protein: CASSQASGRSGNEQFF

V gene: TRBV7-8
D gene: NA
J gene: TRBJ1-5
clone size: few
CDR3 DNA: TGTGCCAGCAGCTTAGCGTCCCTTAGCAATCAGCCCCAGCATTTT
CDR3 protein: CASSLASLSNQPQHF

V gene: TRBV20-1
D gene: NA
J gene: TRBJ2-1
clone size: few
CDR3 DNA: TGCAGTGCTGACCGGGATCTGGGAGGCAATGAGCAGTTCTTC
CDR3 protein: CSADRDLGGNEQFF

V gene: TRBV5-1
D gene: NA
J gene: TRBJ2-1
clone size: NA
CDR3 DNA: TGCGCCAGCAGCGTGGGGTCAGGGTCCCTCTACAATGAGCAGTTCTTC
CDR3 protein: CASSVGSGSLYNEQFF

V gene: TRBV6-5
D gene: TRBD1
J gene: TRBJ2-7
clone size: many
CDR3 DNA: TGTGCCAGCAGTTACTCCCGACAGGGGTTAGGGAACGAGCAGTACTTC
CDR3 protein: CASSYSRQGLGNEQYF

V gene: TRBV5-8
D gene: NA
J gene: TRBJ2-7
clone size: few
CDR3 DNA: TGTGCTTCGAATGGGGTGTCGGCCTACGAGCAGTACTTC
CDR3 protein: CASNGVSAYEQYF

V gene: TRBV2
D gene: TRBD2
J gene: TRBJ2-7
clone size: few
CDR3 DNA: TGTGCCAGCAACCCTTTAGCGGGAGTAAGCGAGCAGTACTTC
CDR3 protein: CASNPLAGVSEQYF

V gene: TRBV3-1
D gene: NA
J gene: TRBJ2-3
clone size: NA
CDR3 DNA: TGTGCCAGCAGCCAAGTAAGAGATACGCAGTATTTT
CDR3 protein: CASSQVRDTQYF

V gene: TRBV5-1
D gene: NA
J gene: TRBJ2-7
clone size: many
CDR3 DNA: TGCGCCAGCAGCTTGGCCTATGCTGGAGTAGGCTACGAGCAGTACTTC
CDR3 protein: CASSLAYAGVGYEQYF

V gene: TRBV12-3/TRBV12-4
D gene: NA
J gene: TRBJ2-2
clone size: NA
CDR3 DNA: TGTGCCAGCAGTTTACGATATCGGGGATCGAACACCGGGGAGCTGTTTTTT
CDR3 protein: CASSLRYRGSNTGELFF

V gene: TRBV4-3
D gene: TRBD2
J gene: TRBJ2-5
clone size: NA
CDR3 DNA: TGCGCCAGCAGCCCATCCGGTAGCGGGGGGAGAGAGTCCCAGTACTTC
CDR3 protein: CASSPSGSGGRESQYF

V gene: TRBV5-1
D gene: NA
J gene: TRBJ2-3
clone size: few
CDR3 DNA: TGCGCCAGCAGCTTTAACAGGGAGGGCACAGATACGCAGTATTTT
CDR3 protein: CASSFNREGTDTQYF

V gene: TRBV5-6
D gene: NA
J gene: TRBJ1-5
clone size: few
CDR3 DNA: TGTGCCAGCAAACGATGGGGAAGCAATCAGCCCCAGCATTTT
CDR3 protein: CASKRWGSNQPQHF

V gene: TRBV3-1
D gene: TRBD2
J gene: TRBJ2-1
clone size: few
CDR3 DNA: TGTGCCAGCAGACAGCGGGGGGGCCGGAATGAGCAGTTCTTC
CDR3 protein: CASRQRGGRNEQFF

V gene: TRBV5-1
D gene: NA
J gene: TRBJ2-7
clone size: few
CDR3 DNA: TGCGCCAGCAGCTTGGGAGACAGTTTATCCGAGCAGTACTTC
CDR3 protein: CASSLGDSLSEQYF

V gene: TRBV20-1
D gene: NA
J gene: TRBJ1-5
clone size: NA
CDR3 DNA: TGCAGTGCTAGTCCCCAGGGGAGCAATCAGCCCCAGCATTTT
CDR3 protein: CSASPQGSNQPQHF

V gene: TRBV14
D gene: TRBD2
J gene: TRBJ2-1
clone size: NA
CDR3 DNA: TGTGCCAGCACCCCCGGGTTGCCCAGGAGGACTAGCGGGAGGTCTCCCCATAACAATGAGCAGTTCTTC
CDR3 protein: CASTPGLPRRTSGRSPHNNEQFF

V gene: TRBV27
D gene: NA
J gene: TRBJ2-6
clone size: NA
CDR3 DNA: TGTGCCAGCAGTCTCCTCGGTGGGGCCAACGTCCTGACTTTC
CDR3 protein: CASSLLGGANVLTF

V gene: TRBV18
D gene: TRBD2
J gene: TRBJ2-5
clone size: NA
CDR3 DNA: TGTGCCAGCTCACCACAACAGGGACTAGCGGGGGCAGAGACCCAGTACTTC
CDR3 protein: CASSPQQGLAGAETQYF

V gene: TRBV10-2
D gene: NA
J gene: TRBJ2-7
clone size: NA
CDR3 DNA: TGCGCCAGCAGTGCCACAGCCTACGAGCAGTACTTC
CDR3 protein: CASSATAYEQYF

V gene: TRBV6-6
D gene: NA
J gene: TRBJ2-1
clone size: few
CDR3 DNA: TGTGCCAGCAGTCCGACGGACGATAGGCAGTTCTTC
CDR3 protein: CASSPTDDRQFF

V gene: TRBV12-3/TRBV12-4
D gene: TRBD1
J gene: TRBJ2-1
clone size: many
CDR3 DNA: TGTGCCAGCAGTTTTGACAGGGGGCACAATGAGCAGTTCTTC
CDR3 protein: CASSFDRGHNEQFF

V gene: TRBV11-2
D gene: NA
J gene: TRBJ2-1
clone size: NA
CDR3 DNA: TGTGCCAGCAGCGGCGTAAAACGGGGTAATGAGCAGTTCTTC
CDR3 protein: CASSGVKRGNEQFF

V gene: TRBV4-2
D gene: TRBD2
J gene: TRBJ2-3
clone size: NA
CDR3 DNA: TGTGCCAGCAGCAATGCGGGGGGCCCCGCTAGCACAGATACGCAGTATTTT
CDR3 protein: CASSNAGGPASTDTQYF

V gene: TRBV12-3/TRBV12-4
D gene: NA
J gene: TRBJ2-2
clone size: few
CDR3 DNA: TGTGCCAGCAGTTTTAACGGGCGCGCCGGGGAGCTGTTTTTT
CDR3 protein: CASSFNGRAGELFF

V gene: TRBV4-3
D gene: TRBD2
J gene: TRBJ2-2
clone size: many
CDR3 DNA: TGCGCCAGCAGCCCTTCTAGCGGGAGTCTCACCGGGGAGCTGTTTTTT
CDR3 protein: CASSPSSGSLTGELFF

V gene: TRBV20-1
D gene: TRBD2
J gene: TRBJ2-1
clone size: NA
CDR3 DNA: TGCAGTGCTAGTAGGGCGGGAGTGCAGAATGAGCAGTTCTTC
CDR3 protein: CSASRAGVQNEQFF

V gene: TRBV19
D gene: NA
J gene: TRBJ2-7
clone size: NA
CDR3 DNA: TGTGCCAACCGGACCATAGACGGATTCTCCTACGAGCAGTACTTC
CDR3 protein: CANRTIDGFSYEQYF

V gene: TRBV7-2
D gene: NA
J gene: TRBJ2-6
clone size: many
CDR3 DNA: TGTGCCAGCAGCTTAGACAGCTCTGGGGCCAACGTCCTGACTTTC
CDR3 protein: CASSLDSSGANVLTF

V gene: TRBV7-3
D gene: TRBD2
J gene: TRBJ2-1
clone size: few
CDR3 DNA: TGTGCCAGCAGCTTATGGGCTAGCGGGAACGGGGATAGTGAGCAGTTCTTC
CDR3 protein: CASSLWASGNGDSEQFF

V gene: TRBV3-1
D gene: NA
J gene: TRBJ2-7
clone size: few
CDR3 DNA: TGTGCCAGCAGCCAAAGCTCCGGGGCTGCCTACGAGCAGTACTTC
CDR3 protein: CASSQSSGAAYEQYF

V gene: TRBV12-3/TRBV12-4
D gene: NA
J gene: TRBJ1-3
clone size: few
CDR3 DNA: TGTGCCATCATGGGATGGGGTACTGGAAACACCATATATTTT
CDR3 protein: CAIMGWGTGNTIYF

V gene: TRBV5-1
D gene: TRBD2
J gene: TRBJ2-3
clone size: NA
CDR3 DNA: TGCGCCAGCAGCCGAGGGACTAGCGGGGGGCCTGGCACAGATACGCAGTATTTT
CDR3 protein: CASSRGTSGGPGTDTQYF

V gene: TRBV20-1
D gene: TRBD1
J gene: TRBJ2-6
clone size: NA
CDR3 DNA: TGCAGTGCTCTCCGACAGGGGAAGAACCCTGGGGCCAACGTCCTGACTTTC
CDR3 protein: CSALRQGKNPGANVLTF

V gene: TRBV3-1
D gene: NA
J gene: TRBJ1-1
clone size: many
CDR3 DNA: TGTGCCAGCAGCCACCACCTAAAAGGGGGCACTGAAGCTTTCTTT
CDR3 protein: CASSHHLKGGTEAFF

V gene: TRBV24-1
D gene: NA
J gene: TRBJ2-3
clone size: NA
CDR3 DNA: TGTGCCACCAGTGATTTGCCTGACACTACGCAGTATTTT
CDR3 protein: CATSDLPDTTQYF

V gene: TRBV7-8
D gene: TRBD2
J gene: TRBJ2-3
clone size: few
CDR3 DNA: TGTGCCAGCACCCTGGGGGGGAGAACAGATACGCAGTATTTT
CDR3 protein: CASTLGGRTDTQYF

V gene: TRBV29-1
D gene: NA
J gene: TRBJ2-5
clone size: many
CDR3 DNA: TGCAGCGGTGACAGGCAAGGGCAAGAGACCCAGTACTTC
CDR3 protein: CSGDRQGQETQYF

V gene: TRBV7-8
D gene: NA
J gene: TRBJ1-1
clone size: NA
CDR3 DNA: TGTGCCAGCAGCTTCCCGGACAGACCCAACACTGAAGCTTTCTTT
CDR3 protein: CASSFPDRPNTEAFF

V gene: TRBV4-3
D gene: NA
J gene: TRBJ2-7
clone size: few
CDR3 DNA: TGCGCCAGCAGCCAAGAAAAGGGCCTAACCTACGAGCAGTACTTC
CDR3 protein: CASSQEKGLTYEQYF

V gene: TRBV5-1
D gene: TRBD1
J gene: TRBJ2-1
clone size: many
CDR3 DNA: TGCGCCAGCAGCTTGCCGGGACAGGACAATGAGCAGTTCTTC
CDR3 protein: CASSLPGQDNEQFF

V gene: TRBV7-2
D gene: NA
J gene: TRBJ1-2
clone size: once
CDR3 DNA: TGTGCCAGCAGCTTAGCCTGGAGGGTTCGACGATCAAACTATGGCTACACCTTC
CDR3 protein: CASSLAWRVRRSNYGYTF

V gene: TRBV4-2
D gene: NA
J gene: TRBJ2-3
clone size: NA
CDR3 DNA: TGTGCCATGAGCCCTGGGGTCCCAGATACGCAGTATTTT
CDR3 protein: CAMSPGVPDTQYF

V gene: TRBV13
D gene: TRBD1
J gene: TRBJ1-2
clone size: NA
CDR3 DNA: TGTGCCAGCAGCTTAACACAGGGGGCGGCTGATGGCTACACCTTC
CDR3 protein: CASSLTQGAADGYTF

V gene: TRBV24-1
D gene: NA
J gene: TRBJ2-7
clone size: NA
CDR3 DNA: TGTGCCACCAGTGCCCAGGATTCACAGCAGTACTTC
CDR3 protein: CATSAQDSQQYF

V gene: TRBV6-1
D gene: TRBD2
J gene: TRBJ2-7
clone size: few
CDR3 DNA: TGTGCCAGCAGGGGACAGCATCAAGCGGGGGGGTACGAGCAGTACTTC
CDR3 protein: CASRGQHQAGGYEQYF

V gene: TRBV4-1
D gene: NA
J gene: TRBJ1-2
clone size: few
CDR3 DNA: TGCGCCAGCAGCCAAGCAGGGCGCTATGGCTACACCTTC
CDR3 protein: CASSQAGRYGYTF

V gene: TRBV25-1
D gene: NA
J gene: TRBJ1-2
clone size: NA
CDR3 DNA: TGTGCCAGCAGTGGGGAGGGGTTTAACTATGGCTACACCTTC
CDR3 protein: CASSGEGFNYGYTF

V gene: TRBV6-1
D gene: NA
J gene: TRBJ2-1
clone size: few
CDR3 DNA: TGTGCCAGCAGTCGATGGTTGGATCAGGGGCCGGGCTACAATGAGCAGTTCTTC
CDR3 protein: CASSRWLDQGPGYNEQFF

V gene: TRBV4-1
D gene: NA
J gene: TRBJ2-7
clone size: few
CDR3 DNA: TGCGCCAGCAGCCAAGTAGAAACAGCCTACGAGCAGTACTTC
CDR3 protein: CASSQVETAYEQYF

V gene: TRBV10-3
D gene: NA
J gene: TRBJ2-5
clone size: NA
CDR3 DNA: TGTGCCATCAGTGAGTTGGTGGGGCCCGGGGAGACCCAGTACTTC
CDR3 protein: CAISELVGPGETQYF

V gene: TRBV4-2
D gene: NA
J gene: TRBJ1-2
clone size: NA
CDR3 DNA: TGTGCCAGCAGCCAAGATCAAGGCAGCTCTAACTATGGCTACACCTTC
CDR3 protein: CASSQDQGSSNYGYTF

V gene: TRBV11-2
D gene: TRBD1
J gene: TRBJ2-3
clone size: NA
CDR3 DNA: TGTGCCAGCAGCTTAGGTAGTGACAGGGCAGATACGCAGTATTTT
CDR3 protein: CASSLGSDRADTQYF

V gene: TRBV7-3
D gene: NA
J gene: TRBJ2-3
clone size: few
CDR3 DNA: TGTGCCAGCAGCTTTGGACCACCCATCACAGATACGCAGTATTTT
CDR3 protein: CASSFGPPITDTQYF